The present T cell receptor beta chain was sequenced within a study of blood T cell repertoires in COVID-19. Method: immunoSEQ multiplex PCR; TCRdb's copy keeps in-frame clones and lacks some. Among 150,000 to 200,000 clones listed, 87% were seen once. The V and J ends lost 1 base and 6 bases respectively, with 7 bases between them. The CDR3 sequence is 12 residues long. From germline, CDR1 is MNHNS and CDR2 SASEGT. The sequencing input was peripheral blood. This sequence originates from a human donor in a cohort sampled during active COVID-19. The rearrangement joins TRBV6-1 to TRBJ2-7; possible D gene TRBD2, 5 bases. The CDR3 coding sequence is TGTGCCAGCAGTGAAGGAGGGTCCGAGCAGTACTTC. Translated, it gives CASSEGGSEQYF.